Shown below are 25 T cell receptor beta chains from a single sample sequenced in a study of control samples from healthy donors and cancer patients. The table came from immunoSEQ multiplex PCR; TCRdb's copy has only in-frame clones and leaves some out. The data contain some 150,000 clones, 91% of them singletons. Sequenced: blood. The receptor set was obtained from a young man in good health.

V gene TRBV19 combines with J gene TRBJ1-5; TRBD1 might be the D (5 bases). Germline-derived CDR1 and CDR2 are LNHDA and SQIVND (reference sequence). The V end was cut by 1 base, the J end by 4 bases, with 5 bases between. The CDR3 contains 13 residues. The CDR3 is CASSIGGNQPQHF. The CDR3 coding sequence is TGTGCCAGTAGTATAGGGGGGAATCAGCCCCAGCATTTT.

The chain carries TRBV18 and TRBJ1-4, with D tentatively TRBD1 (5 bases). CDR1 is KGHSH and CDR2 is LQKENI in the germline V gene. The CDR3 has 15 amino acids. The V and J ends lost 2 bases and 6 bases respectively, with 13 bases between them. The CDR3 region has the DNA TGTGCCAGCTCACCATCTGGGGGAAGGGATGAAAAACTGTTTTTT. It specifies CASSPSGGRDEKLFF.

The chain uses TRBV5-1 and TRBJ2-7; D ambiguous. The CDR3 runs 15 residues. The ends were cut back, 5 bases at V and 0 bases at J, with 15 bases in the middle. The germline V gene has CDR1 SGHRS and CDR2 YFSETQ. The CDR3: CASSPLAYSSYEQYF. CDR3 DNA sequence: TGCGCCAGCAGTCCTTTGGCCTACAGCTCCTACGAGCAGTACTTC.

The rearrangement uses TRBV5-5 and TRBJ1-3; D is ambiguous. CDR3 length equals 15 residues. V lost 4 bases to trimming and J lost 1 base, with 12 bases between them. The germline V gene has CDR1 SGHKS and CDR2 YYEKEE (reference sequence). Here the CDR3 DNA reads TGTGCCAGCAGCCTCCGGGCAGTATCTGGAAACACCATATATTTT. Its protein product is CASSLRAVSGNTIYF.

The chain couples TRBV7-9 to TRBJ1-4; no clear D. The CDR3 is made up of 15 amino acids. Trimming took 2 bases from V and 4 from J, leaving 11 bases between them. The germline CDR1 and CDR2 sequences are SEHNR and FQNEAQ (reference sequence). The CDR3 loop is CASSLREQRNEKLFF. DNA for the CDR3: TGTGCCAGCAGCTTAAGGGAACAGCGTAATGAAAAACTGTTTTTT.

The chain carries TRBV29-1 and TRBJ1-1; D call uncertain. The V end lost 3 bases, the J end lost 8 bases, and 7 bases lay between the germline ends. CDR3 length equals 10 residues. Germline-derived CDR1 and CDR2 are SQVTM and ANQGSEA. The chain's CDR3 is CSVDDSEAFF. CDR3 coding DNA: TGCAGCGTTGACGACTCGGAAGCTTTCTTT.

The chain has TRBV7-9 and TRBJ2-1; D is unresolved. This CDR3 is built from 14 residues. V shed 0 bases and J shed 8 bases, with 11 bases lying between them. Germline CDR1 and CDR2: SEHNR and FQNEAQ (reference sequence). Here the CDR3 reads CASSLATLRDEQFF. The CDR3 DNA follows: TGTGCCAGCAGCTTAGCGACTCTACGCGATGAGCAGTTCTTC.

V gene TRBV7-2 combines with J gene TRBJ2-3; 7 bases are a match to TRBD2. The CDR3 spans 17 residues. Trimming took 7 bases from V and 0 from J; bases not matched to a gene: 13. Germline V gene data show CDR1 as SGHTA and CDR2 as FQGNSA. The CDR3 sequence: CASTVSVGGISTDTQYF. In DNA, the CDR3 is TGTGCCAGCACCGTCTCCGTCGGGGGGATTAGCACAGATACGCAGTATTTT.

V and J are TRBV7-2 and TRBJ1-3; unclear D gene. Germline loops: CDR1 SGHTA, CDR2 FQGNSA. V was trimmed by 4 bases and J by 4 bases, leaving 17 bases between them. The CDR3 is 16 amino acids. The CDR3 DNA sequence: TGTGCCAGCAGCTCCTCTCGGGCGGGTTCAGGAAACACCATATATTTT. It encodes CASSSSRAGSGNTIYF.

The gene calls are TRBV2 and TRBJ1-2; 10 bases map to TRBD1. The trim removed 6 bases at V and 7 bases at J, leaving 11 bases unmatched. CDR3 length: 15 residues. Germline V gene lookup returns CDR1 SNHLY and CDR2 FYNNEI. Here the CDR3 reads CASRIPGTGVGGYTF. CDR3 nucleotides: TGTGCCAGCAGGATCCCCGGGACAGGGGTTGGTGGCTACACCTTC. The full variable domain, with the rest looked up from reference TRBV2 and TRBJ1-2, is EPEVTQTPSHQVTQMGQEVILRCVPISNHLYFYWYRQILGQKVEFLVSFYNNEISEKSEIFDDQFSVERPDGSNFTLKIRSTKLEDSAMYFCASRIPGTGVGGYTFGSGTRLTVV.

The chain has TRBV5-4 and TRBJ1-4; D ambiguous. Germline values: CDR1 SGHNT, CDR2 YYREEE (reference sequence). The germline V and J ends were trimmed by 5 bases and 8 bases, with 13 bases remaining between them. The CDR3 consists of 13 residues. DNA for the CDR3: TGTGCCAGCAGAATCCAAAACGGCGAAAAACTGTTTTTT. This translates into CASRIQNGEKLFF. Variable domain in full (rest from reference TRBV5-4 and TRBJ1-4): ETGVTQSPTHLIKTRGQQVTLRCSSQSGHNTVSWYQQALGQGPQFIFQYYREEENGRGNFPPRFSGLQFPNYSSELNVNALELDDSALYLCASRIQNGEKLFFGSGTQLSVL.

The chain joins TRBV5-1 to TRBJ1-4; 8 positions match TRBD1. The CDR3 contains 16 residues. Germline V gene lookup returns CDR1 SGHRS and CDR2 YFSETQ. Trimming cost V 2 bases and J 2 bases; bases outside gene matches: 5. The CDR3 loop is CASSFAGGATNEKLFF. In DNA form, the CDR3 reads TGCGCCAGCAGCTTCGCAGGGGGCGCGACTAATGAAAAACTGTTTTTT.

This clone was seen just once. V and J are TRBV3-1 (or the pseudogene TRBV3-2) and TRBJ2-3, with 8 nucleotides matching TRBD1. The CDR3 is made up of 16 amino acids. The germline CDR1 and CDR2 sequences are LGHDT and YNNKEL (reference sequence). V gave up 1 base and J gave up 0 bases; unmatched junction bases: 3. CDR3 coding DNA: TGTGCCAGCAGCCAAGGACAGGGGTCTAGCACAGATACGCAGTATTTT. Its protein is CASSQGQGSSTDTQYF.

The genes are TRBV7-3 and TRBJ1-4; tentative D call: TRBD1 (5 bases). The V end lost 1 base, the J end lost 6 bases, and 9 bases lay between the germline ends. CDR1 and CDR2 (germline): SGHTA, FQGTGA. CDR3 length: 14 residues. The CDR3 sequence: CASSLRGGDEKLFF. The CDR3 nucleotides are TGTGCCAGCAGCTTAAGGGGGGGTGATGAAAAACTGTTTTTT.

DNA for the CDR3: TGTGCCAGCAGTTTGGGCGGGGGGCGCACAGATACGCAGTATTTT. Translation gives CASSLGGGRTDTQYF. The chain has TRBV28 and TRBJ2-3; 8 bases agree with TRBD2. V lost 3 bases to trimming and J lost 1 base; unmatched junction nucleotides: 3. This CDR3 contains 15 residues. Germline V lookup: CDR1 MDHEN, CDR2 SYDVKM.

The chain links TRBV6-2 or TRBV6-3 to TRBJ2-1; 7 bases are shared with TRBD2. V shed 4 bases, J shed 9 bases, and the junction held 6 bases outside the gene matches. The CDR3 covers 13 residues. Germline loops: CDR1 MNHEY, CDR2 SVGEGT. The CDR3 nucleotides are TGTGCCAGCAGTTTGAATAGACTAGCTGAGCAGTTCTTC. This gives the protein CASSLNRLAEQFF.

This chain joins TRBV10-3 and TRBJ2-5; a possible D gene is TRBD1 (5 bases). The length of the CDR3 is 14 residues. Trimming removed 0 bases from V and 6 bases from J, with 11 bases in between. Per germline, CDR1 ENHRY and CDR2 SYGVKD. CDR3 protein: CAISESQGVKTQYF. The CDR3 coding sequence is TGTGCCATCAGTGAGTCCCAGGGCGTAAAGACCCAGTACTTC.

The rearrangement links TRBV19 to TRBJ2-1, with 7 bases that match TRBD1. The CDR3 contains 13 residues. The J segment lost 4 bases and the V segment lost 6 bases, leaving 3 bases of the junction unmatched. Germline CDR1 LNHDA, CDR2 SQIVND (reference sequence). The CDR3 loop is CASSTTGYNEQFF. In DNA, the CDR3 is TGTGCCAGTAGCACGACAGGGTACAATGAGCAGTTCTTC. Variable domain in full (rest from reference TRBV19 and TRBJ2-1): DGGITQSPKYLFRKEGQNVTLSCEQNLNHDAMYWYRQDPGQGLRLIYYSQIVNDFQKGDIAEGYSVSREKKESFPLTVTSAQKNPTAFYLCASSTTGYNEQFFGPGTRLTVL.

This clone appeared a single time. The chain has TRBV19 and TRBJ2-3; a weak D match, TRBD2 (5 bases). V shed 3 bases and J shed 0 bases, with 13 bases lying between them. This CDR3 is 16 amino acids long. CDR1 and CDR2 (germline): LNHDA, SQIVND (reference sequence). As DNA, the CDR3 is TGTGCCAGTAGTATGGGAACCAGCGGAAGCACAGATACGCAGTATTTT. Translation: CASSMGTSGSTDTQYF.

The chain has TRBV5-4 and TRBJ2-1; D unclear. Per germline, CDR1 SGHNT and CDR2 YYREEE (reference sequence). The V and J ends lost 0 bases and 6 bases respectively, with 4 bases between them. The CDR3 has 12 residues. In DNA form, the CDR3 reads TGTGCCAGCAGCTTGGGGGTCAATGAGCAGTTCTTC. It translates to CASSLGVNEQFF.

The chain uses TRBV6-5 and TRBJ1-6; tentative D call: TRBD1 (6 bases). The length of the CDR3 is 16 residues. V was pared by 2 bases and J by 7 bases, with 15 bases between. Germline CDR1 reads MNHEY; CDR2 reads SVGAGI. In DNA, the CDR3 is TGTGCCAGCAGTTACCAGGGGCAGAGATTAAATTCACCCCTCCACTTT. It specifies CASSYQGQRLNSPLHF.

The J gene is TRBJ2-7, the V gene TRBV28; TRBD1 matches 8 bases. The CDR3 covers 17 residues. Germline CDR1 and CDR2: MDHEN and SYDVKM. The V segment lost 3 bases and the J segment 0 bases; nucleotides outside the gene matches: 10. The CDR3 nucleotides are TGTGCCAGCAGTTTGATACGCCTGGACAGGGACTCCTACGAGCAGTACTTC. It specifies CASSLIRLDRDSYEQYF.

This clone appeared a few times. This chain joins TRBV18 and TRBJ1-2; no definite D call. Germline CDR1 KGHSH, CDR2 LQKENI. This CDR3 comprises 11 residues. V was cut by 4 bases and J by 3 bases, with 3 bases left in between. The chain's CDR3 is CASSLDYGYTF. CDR3 nucleotides: TGTGCCAGCTCACTCGACTATGGCTACACCTTC.

The chain joins TRBV5-4 to TRBJ2-3; D assignment may be TRBD1 or TRBD2 (5 bases each). This CDR3 has 15 amino acids. Looked up from germline, CDR1 is SGHNT and CDR2 is YYREEE (reference sequence). Trimming cost V 2 bases and J 5 bases, with 15 bases left between them. The CDR3 sequence is CASSFLRGRGDTQYF. Here the CDR3 DNA reads TGTGCCAGCAGCTTTCTTCGGGGCCGCGGAGATACGCAGTATTTT.

The CDR3 is CASSESIPGAPSNEQFF. CDR3 nucleotides: TGCGCCAGCAGTGAGTCGATCCCCGGGGCTCCGAGTAATGAGCAGTTCTTC. The V call is TRBV10-1, the J call TRBJ2-1, with D perhaps given as TRBD1 or TRBD2 (5 bases each). The CDR3 has 17 amino acids. The ends were cut back, 0 bases at V and 7 bases at J, with 19 bases in the middle. Germline V lookup: CDR1 WNHNN, CDR2 SYGVQD (reference sequence).